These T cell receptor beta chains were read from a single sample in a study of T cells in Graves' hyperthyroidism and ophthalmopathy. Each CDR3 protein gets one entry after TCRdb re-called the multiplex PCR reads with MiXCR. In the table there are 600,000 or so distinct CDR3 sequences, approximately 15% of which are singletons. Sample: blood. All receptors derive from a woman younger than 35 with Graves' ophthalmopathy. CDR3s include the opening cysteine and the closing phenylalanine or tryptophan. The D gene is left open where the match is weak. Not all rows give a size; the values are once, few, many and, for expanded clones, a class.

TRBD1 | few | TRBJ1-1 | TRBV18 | TGTGCCAGCTCACCTGAGGACAGGGGATCTAACACTGAAGCTTTCTTT | CASSPEDRGSNTEAFF
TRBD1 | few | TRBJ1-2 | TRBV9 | TGTGCCAGCAGCATGACAGGGGAGGACTATGGCTACACCTTC | CASSMTGEDYGYTF
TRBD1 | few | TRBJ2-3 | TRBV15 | TGTGCCACCAGCAGAGGGACAGGGAGCACAGATACGCAGTATTTT | CATSRGTGSTDTQYF
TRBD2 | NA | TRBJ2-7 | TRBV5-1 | TGCGCCAGCGGTCCTGGGAGGACTAGCGGGGGCGAGCAGTACTTC | CASGPGRTSGGEQYF
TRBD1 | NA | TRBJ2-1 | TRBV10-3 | TGTGCCATCCGGACAGGGGGCTTTAGCTCGTACAATGAGCAGTTCTTC | CAIRTGGFSSYNEQFF
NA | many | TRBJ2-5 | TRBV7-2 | TGTGCCAGCAGCTTAGCGCAGCAAGAGACCCAGTACTTC | CASSLAQQETQYF
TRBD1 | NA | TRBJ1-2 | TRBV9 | TGTGCCAGCAGCGTATCCCACGAACAGGGGGCGCTTAGCTATGGCTACACCTTC | CASSVSHEQGALSYGYTF
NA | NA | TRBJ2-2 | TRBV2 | TGTGCCAGCAGTGAATCCGGGTTAGGGTTGGGAAGCACCGGGGAGCTGTTTTTT | CASSESGLGLGSTGELFF
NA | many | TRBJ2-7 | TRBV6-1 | TGTGCCAGTTCGCGGGGCCCCCGGGAGCAGTACTTC | CASSRGPREQYF
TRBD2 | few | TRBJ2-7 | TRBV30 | TGTGCCTGGAGTGTAATCGCGGGAGTGCCCTACGAGCAGTACTTC | CAWSVIAGVPYEQYF
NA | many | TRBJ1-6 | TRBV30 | TGTGCCTGGAGTGTGGGGGCCACCAGGATTTCACCCCTCCACTTT | CAWSVGATRISPLHF
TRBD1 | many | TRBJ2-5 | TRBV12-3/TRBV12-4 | TGTGCCAGCAGTTCGCAGGGGGCAAGAGAGACCCAGTACTTC | CASSSQGARETQYF
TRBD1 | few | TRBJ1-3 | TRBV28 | TGTGCCAGCAGCCTCCCAACAGGGGCCGCCGGAAACACCATATATTTT | CASSLPTGAAGNTIYF
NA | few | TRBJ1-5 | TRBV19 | TGTGCCAGTAGGGGGTCCCGCCTGGGCAATCAGCCCCAGCATTTT | CASRGSRLGNQPQHF
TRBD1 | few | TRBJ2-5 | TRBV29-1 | TGCAGCGTTGCCAGGGGGCAGGGCCAAGAGACCCAGTACTTC | CSVARGQGQETQYF
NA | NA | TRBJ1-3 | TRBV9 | TGTGCCAGCAGCGTAGACCAGGGTATCTCTGGAAACACCATATATTTT | CASSVDQGISGNTIYF
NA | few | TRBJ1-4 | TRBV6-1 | TGTGCCAGCAGGACAAGAGGGCTTATTAATGAAAAACTGTTTTTT | CASRTRGLINEKLFF
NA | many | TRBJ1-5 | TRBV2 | TGTGCCAGCAGTGATGAGGGGTTGGATCAGCCCCAGCATTTT | CASSDEGLDQPQHF
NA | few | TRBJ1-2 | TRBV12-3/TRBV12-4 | TGTGCCAGCAGTTTATACCCGGGGAGCTATGGCTACACCTTC | CASSLYPGSYGYTF
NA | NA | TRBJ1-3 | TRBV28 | TGTGCCAGCAGTTTATCCGGCGGGGACTCTGGAAACACCATATATTTT | CASSLSGGDSGNTIYF
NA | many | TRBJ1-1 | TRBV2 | TGTGCCAGCATAAAGGGTATGAACACTGAAGCTTTCTTT | CASIKGMNTEAFF
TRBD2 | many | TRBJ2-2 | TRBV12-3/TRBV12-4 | TGTGCCAACCTAGCGGGAGGCCTTGGCGGGGAGCTGTTTTTT | CANLAGGLGGELFF
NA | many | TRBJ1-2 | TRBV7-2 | TGTGCCAGCAACCTAGGAGGGGTCTATGGCTACACCTTC | CASNLGGVYGYTF
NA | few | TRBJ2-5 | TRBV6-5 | TGTGCCAGCAGTTACTCGAAGTTTAGCGGCCAAGAGACCCAGTACTTC | CASSYSKFSGQETQYF
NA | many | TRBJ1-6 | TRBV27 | TGTGCCAGCACCCGGGAAGCCTATAATTCACCCCTCCACTTT | CASTREAYNSPLHF
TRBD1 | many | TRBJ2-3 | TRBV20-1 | TGCAGTGCTACCCGGGGACAGGGAGGCACCGATACGCAGTATTTT | CSATRGQGGTDTQYF
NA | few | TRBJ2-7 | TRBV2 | TGTGCCAGCAGTGATTGGGGCACCTACGAGCAGTACTTC | CASSDWGTYEQYF